The 22 T cell receptor beta chains in this list originate from one sample, sequenced in a study of blood T cell repertoires in COVID-19. Here immunoSEQ multiplex PCR was the method, and the copy in TCRdb shows in-frame clones only, minus some. The sample carries around 150,000 clones, approximately 79% recorded once. Sequenced material: PBMCs or T cells enriched from blood (not recorded which). All receptors derive from a middle-aged man who had recovered from COVID-19.

The chain couples TRBV21-1 to TRBJ1-5; TRBD1 is the table's D call and was not checked against the DNA. TRBV21-1 is labeled a pseudogene. This CDR3 spans 14 amino acids. CDR3 in amino acids: CASSKTEGHQPQHF. CDR3 DNA sequence: TGTGCCAGCAGCAAGACAGAAGGGCATCAGCCCCAGCATTTT.

This chain connects TRBV4-1 to TRBJ1-3; unclear D gene. Looked up from germline, CDR1 is MGHRA and CDR2 is YSYEKL. CDR3 length: 17 residues. V dropped 0 bases and J dropped 0 bases, with 12 bases sitting between them. The CDR3, as DNA: TGCGCCAGCAGCCAAGATCACCGAGGAGTCTCTGGAAACACCATATATTTT. Translation: CASSQDHRGVSGNTIYF.

The genes are TRBV6-5 and TRBJ1-2; unclear D gene. Germline V gives CDR1 MNHEY, CDR2 SVGAGI. The CDR3 is 14 residues long. V lost 0 bases and J 4 bases, leaving 9 bases between the germline ends. The CDR3 protein is CASSYSGDPYGYTF. The CDR3 DNA reads as TGTGCCAGCAGTTACTCTGGAGACCCCTATGGCTACACCTTC.

This clone was recorded only once. The rearrangement uses TRBV18 and TRBJ1-1; 10 bases match TRBD1. CDR3 size: 16 residues. CDR1 KGHSH and CDR2 LQKENI come from the germline V gene. The V gene end was trimmed by 1 base and the J gene end by 3 bases; junction bases not matched to a gene: 5. CDR3 amino acids: CASSPLRTGGDTEAFF. The DNA for the CDR3 is TGTGCCAGCTCACCACTTAGGACAGGGGGAGACACTGAAGCTTTCTTT.

This clone was detected once. This chain joins TRBV7-8 and TRBJ2-2, with D possibly matching TRBD1 (6 bases). V lost 2 bases and J 3 bases, leaving 10 bases between the germline ends. CDR1 is SGHVS and CDR2 is FQNEAQ in the germline V gene. The CDR3 covers 15 residues. Here the CDR3 reads CASSLNRADTGELFF. As DNA, the CDR3 is TGTGCCAGCAGCTTAAACAGGGCGGACACCGGGGAGCTGTTTTTT. Full variable domain (rest looked up from reference TRBV7-8 and TRBJ2-2): GAGVSQSPRYKVAKRGQDVALRCDPISGHVSLFWYQQALGQGPEFLTYFQNEAQLDKSGLPSDRFFAERPEGSVSTLKIQRTQQEDSAVYLCASSLNRADTGELFFGEGSRLTVL.

The chain is built from TRBV27 and TRBJ2-7; no reliable D call. Germline V gene data show CDR1 as MNHEY and CDR2 as SMNVEV (reference sequence). Trimming took off 0 bases at V and 3 bases at J, with 6 bases between the two ends. This CDR3 has 13 residues. The DNA for the CDR3 is TGTGCCAGCAGTTTATCGTACAACTACGAGCAGTACTTC. Its protein is CASSLSYNYEQYF.

The J gene is TRBJ1-2, the V gene TRBV7-9; a weak D match, TRBD1 (5 bases). This CDR3 region has 13 residues. V was trimmed by 7 bases and J by 7 bases, leaving 16 bases between them. CDR1 SEHNR and CDR2 FQNEAQ come from the germline V gene (reference sequence). The CDR3 DNA reads TGTGCCAGCACCAGACCAGGGCTCCCTGGCTACACCTTC. Translated: CASTRPGLPGYTF.

The rearrangement uses TRBV30 and TRBJ1-2, with D maybe TRBD1 (5 bases). This CDR3 is built from 14 residues. Trimming took 4 bases from V and 0 from J, leaving 12 bases between them. Germline V gene lookup returns CDR1 GTSNPN and CDR2 SVGIG (reference sequence). CDR3 amino acids: CAWKFRVSNYGYTF. In nucleotides, the CDR3 is TGTGCCTGGAAGTTCAGGGTCTCTAACTATGGCTACACCTTC.

V and J are TRBV6-5 and TRBJ1-2, with no clear D. Between the trimmed V and J ends, which lost 0 bases and 2 bases, there was a span of 7 bases. The CDR3 has 14 amino acids. The germline V gene encodes CDR1 MNHEY and CDR2 SVGAGI. The CDR3 DNA follows: TGTGCCAGCAGTTACTCCCGACTGAACTATGGCTACACCTTC. Translation: CASSYSRLNYGYTF.

DNA for the CDR3: TGCAGTGCTAGTCGGGCGGGGGGAACAGATACGCAGTATTTT. Residues: CSASRAGGTDTQYF. This chain uses TRBV20-1 with TRBJ2-3, with 8 bases aligning to TRBD2. After removal of 3 bases from V and 3 bases from J, the junction contained 5 bases not matched to a gene. The germline V gene has CDR1 DFQATT and CDR2 SNEGSKA (reference sequence). The CDR3 consists of 14 residues.

This rearrangement joins TRBV4-1 to TRBJ2-1; 7 nucleotides agree with TRBD1. In germline, CDR1 is MGHRA, CDR2 YSYEKL. V shed 0 bases, J shed 4 bases, and the junction held 9 bases outside the gene matches. The CDR3 sequence is 17 residues long. The CDR3 is CASSQDPRTGIYNEQFF. In nucleotides, the CDR3 is TGCGCCAGCAGCCAAGATCCAAGGACAGGCATATACAATGAGCAGTTCTTC.

This CDR3 is CARGDSLHSPLHF. CDR3 nucleotides: TGTGCCCGAGGGGACAGCTTGCATTCACCCCTCCACTTT. The chain uses TRBV30 and TRBJ1-6, with 7 bases lining up with TRBD1. This CDR3 contains 13 residues. CDR1 and CDR2 (germline): GTSNPN, SVGIG (reference sequence). V trimming: 8 bases; J trimming: 8 bases; junction bases outside the gene matches: 9.

V gene TRBV19 combines with J gene TRBJ2-7; no reliable D call. The V and J ends lost 8 bases and 2 bases respectively, with 16 bases between them. CDR3 length: 14 amino acids. The germline V gene encodes CDR1 LNHDA and CDR2 SQIVND (reference sequence). CDR3 loop: CASRPGGRAYEQYF. DNA for the CDR3: TGTGCCAGTCGACCCGGCGGCCGCGCCTACGAGCAGTACTTC.

This rearrangement joins TRBV29-1 to TRBJ1-1, with D possibly TRBD1 on 6 matching bases. This CDR3 has 16 amino acids. From germline, CDR1 is SQVTM and CDR2 ANQGSEA. V was cut by 0 bases and J by 1 base, with 15 bases left in between. CDR3 sequence (DNA): TGCAGCGTTGAAGATTGGCAGGGGTTGGGGAACACTGAAGCTTTCTTT. Its protein product is CSVEDWQGLGNTEAFF.

The table lists this clone with a count of one. The chain is built from TRBV5-5 and TRBJ2-1, with 9 bases matching TRBD2. This CDR3 contains 17 residues. Germline assignment: CDR1 SGHKS and CDR2 YYEKEE (reference sequence). V shed 4 bases and J 9 bases; nucleotides not matched to a gene: 17. The CDR3 DNA sequence: TGTGCCAGCAGCCACGACACCGTGGGCGGGGGGGCCGGTGAGCAGTTCTTC. Translation: CASSHDTVGGGAGEQFF.

The chain combines TRBV7-2 with TRBJ1-1; tentative D call: TRBD1 (6 bases). In germline, CDR1 is SGHTA, CDR2 FQGNSA. Trimming removed 3 bases from V and 5 bases from J, with 13 bases in between. The CDR3 sequence is 14 residues long. This chain's CDR3 is CASSFGGARTEAFF. CDR3 bases: TGTGCCAGCAGCTTTGGGGGCGCGCGTACTGAAGCTTTCTTT.

This chain uses TRBV5-1 with TRBJ1-6; D may be TRBD1 (5 bases). The CDR3 length is 16 residues. Per the germline V gene, CDR1 is SGHRS and CDR2 is YFSETQ. V was cut by 1 base and J by 2 bases, with 10 bases left in between. The CDR3 bases are TGCGCCAGCAGCTTGTGGGCCAGGGCCTATAATTCACCCCTCCACTTT. This gives the protein CASSLWARAYNSPLHF.

The chain carries TRBV7-2 and TRBJ1-2, with 8 bases fitting TRBD1. The CDR3 runs to 15 residues. With 6 bases clipped from V and 3 bases from J, the junction kept 9 bases outside the gene matches. Germline lookup yields CDR1 SGHTA and CDR2 FQGNSA. This CDR3 reads CASRSRTGLYYGYTF. In DNA form, the CDR3 reads TGTGCCAGCAGGTCTCGGACAGGGCTCTACTATGGCTACACCTTC.

The chain recombines TRBV5-1 with TRBJ2-1, with TRBD2 identical over 12 bases. The CDR3 loop spans 15 amino acids. Germline trimming cut 0 bases from V and 12 bases from J; bases unmatched to any gene: 7. Looked up from germline, CDR1 is SGHRS and CDR2 is YFSETQ. CDR3 amino acids: CASSLEASGGARQFF. The CDR3 bases are TGCGCCAGCAGCTTGGAGGCTAGCGGGGGGGCACGGCAGTTCTTC.

In its sample, this clone was seen once. The V gene is TRBV7-8, the J gene TRBJ1-3; TRBD1 matches 7 bases. CDR3 size: 14 residues. Unmatched junction bases numbered 0, after V lost 0 bases and J lost 4 bases. Germline V gives CDR1 SGHVS, CDR2 FQNEAQ. The DNA of the CDR3 is TGTGCCAGCAGCTTAGCAGGGGGCGGAAACACCATATATTTT. Amino acids: CASSLAGGGNTIYF. The whole variable domain, filled in from reference TRBV7-8 and TRBJ1-3, reads GAGVSQSPRYKVAKRGQDVALRCDPISGHVSLFWYQQALGQGPEFLTYFQNEAQLDKSGLPSDRFFAERPEGSVSTLKIQRTQQEDSAVYLCASSLAGGGNTIYFGEGSWLTVV.

The sample holds a few counts of this clone. The chain uses TRBV27 and TRBJ2-1; TRBD1 matches 7 bases. Germline CDR1 is MNHEY and CDR2 is SMNVEV (reference sequence). V shed 5 bases, J shed 4 bases, and the junction held 8 bases outside the gene matches. CDR3 size: 15 residues. CDR3: CASSTQRDSYNEQFF. The CDR3 coding sequence is TGTGCCAGCAGTACACAACGGGACAGTTACAATGAGCAGTTCTTC.

The rearrangement uses TRBV5-1 and TRBJ1-1, with 7 bases matching TRBD1. CDR3 size: 15 residues. Germline CDR1 and CDR2: SGHRS and YFSETQ. J was trimmed by 1 base and V by 3 bases; bases with no gene match: 6. The CDR3 spells CASSWTGQENTEAFF. CDR3 coding DNA: TGCGCCAGCAGCTGGACCGGACAGGAGAACACTGAAGCTTTCTTT.